The clone carrying this TCR beta chain was detected ten times or more. The data were obtained in a study of blood T cell repertoires in COVID-19. At the level of the study: Donors in the United States, Italy and Spain gave samples during acute or convalescent COVID-19. T cells, B-cell-depleted T cells, or PBMCs provided the cDNA or gDNA that served as material.

In assigning cohorts, the study relied on participant-reported clinical history. Some clones are missing from TCRdb's copy, which holds only in-frame ones; the method was immunoSEQ multiplex PCR. This sample carries about 200,000 clones, 83% of them seen once, and the ten largest clones take nearly 5%. CDR3 size: 14 residues. Unmatched junction bases numbered 6, after V lost 4 bases and J lost 9 bases. Per the germline V gene, CDR1 is LGHDT and CDR2 is YNNKEL (reference sequence). This receptor was obtained from a woman in her forties or fifties who had been exposed to COVID-19. The chain is built from TRBV3-1 (or the pseudogene TRBV3-2) and TRBJ2-1; 10 nucleotides match TRBD2. The sample comprised PBMCs or T cells enriched from blood (not recorded which). The DNA for the CDR3 is TGTGCCAGCAGCCCTAGCGGGGGCAGGCCTGAGCAGTTCTTC. It specifies CASSPSGGRPEQFF.